Presented here are 23 T cell receptor beta chains from one specimen sequenced in a study of regulatory T cells in long-lasting Graves disease. As for time point: newly diagnosed GD, antithyroid drugs for less than 3 months. Researchers made the TCR library from RNA that was extracted from PBMCs. With iRepertoire HTBI primers and Arm-PCR of CDR3 regions, TCR beta libraries were built. TCRdb re-called the multiplex PCR reads through MiXCR, storing one row per CDR3 protein. Of hundreds of thousands of distinct CDR3 sequences in the sample, about 15% were seen once. The sample was also linked to a second study, of T cells in Graves' hyperthyroidism and ophthalmopathy.

The sample in question was peripheral blood mononuclear cells (PBMCs), obtained at new diagnosis, from a patient treated with antithyroid drugs. The receptors stem from a young woman with Graves disease.

The gene calls are TRBV20-1 and TRBJ2-1, with 11 bases that match TRBD2. The CDR3 is 17 residues long. Losses at the gene ends were 6 bases for V and 5 bases for J; bases not matched to a gene: 15. Germline loops: CDR1 DFQATT, CDR2 SNEGSKA (reference sequence). CDR3 bases: TGCAGTGCCACCGGAGGTGGGACTAGCGGAGTTAACAATGAGCAGTTCTTC. It codes for CSATGGGTSGVNNEQFF.

The chain couples TRBV19 to TRBJ2-2; D unresolved. Germline V gene sequence: CDR1 LNHDA, CDR2 SQIVND (reference sequence). V lost 5 bases and J lost 6, with 13 bases in between. The CDR3 loop spans 14 amino acids. In DNA form, the CDR3 reads TGTGCCAGTAGTCCCGCCAGGAGAGCCGGGGAGCTGTTTTTT. Translating it yields CASSPARRAGELFF.

This clonotype was picked up many times. CDR3 loop: CASSIRQGPQGAEAFF. The CDR3 nucleotides read TGTGCCAGTAGTATCCGACAGGGGCCCCAAGGGGCTGAAGCTTTCTTT. The V call is TRBV19, the J call TRBJ1-1; 8 nucleotides match TRBD1. CDR1 and CDR2 from the germline V gene are LNHDA and SQIVND (reference sequence). The CDR3 loop spans 16 amino acids. V shed 3 bases, J shed 6 bases, and the junction held 12 bases outside the gene matches.

The chain employs TRBV5-1 and TRBJ2-2, with D perhaps matching TRBD1 (6 bases). The CDR3 covers 16 residues. Germline-derived CDR1 and CDR2 are SGHRS and YFSETQ. Trimming shortened V by 6 bases and J by 7 bases, and 22 bases separated the two germline ends. This CDR3 reads CASTASKGERIGELFF. The CDR3 DNA is TGCGCCAGCACCGCCAGCAAGGGGGAGCGGATCGGGGAGCTGTTTTTT.

Remarks on this clonotype: As the CDR3 is not closed by the conserved phenylalanine or tryptophan, this likely results from a read error. The V gene is TRBV19, the J gene TRBJ2-5; TRBD2 agrees at 7 bases. The CDR3 is 15 residues long. CDR1 is LNHDA, CDR2 SQIVND, per germline (reference sequence). V was clipped by 3 bases and J by 4 bases; unmatched bases: 8. The CDR3 bases are TGTGCCAGTAGTATCCTAGCGGACACTAGAGAGACCCAGTACCTC. Its protein is CASSILADTRETQYL.

This clonotype was counted at least ten times. V usage is TRBV6-1 and J usage is TRBJ1-5, with D possibly TRBD1 on 6 matching bases. Trimming shortened V by 7 bases and J by 3 bases, and 19 bases separated the two germline ends. CDR3 length equals 16 residues. Germline V lookup: CDR1 MNHNS, CDR2 SASEGT. The DNA for the CDR3 is TGTGCCAGCACCCCACTCGGTGGGGGCTCCAATCAGCCCCAGCATTTT. Encoded protein: CASTPLGGGSNQPQHF.

A few counts support this clonotype. The CDR3 spells CASSPVNYGYTF. Written as DNA, the CDR3 is TGCGCCAGCAGCCCCGTTAACTATGGCTACACCTTC. The rearrangement uses TRBV5-1 and TRBJ1-2, with D hard to call. V was shortened by 4 bases and J by 1 base, with 5 bases between the two germline ends. CDR1 is SGHRS, CDR2 YFSETQ, per germline. The length of the CDR3 is 12 residues. The full variable domain, with the rest looked up from reference TRBV5-1 and TRBJ1-2, is KAGVTQTPRYLIKTRGQQVTLSCSPISGHRSVSWYQQTPGQGLQFLFEYFSETQRNKGNFPGRFSGRQFSNSRSEMNVSTLELGDSALYLCASSPVNYGYTFGSGTRLTVV.

The chain combines TRBV27 with TRBJ1-1; D not resolved. The CDR3 contains 13 residues. V was pared by 3 bases and J by 1 base, with 6 bases between. Germline lookup yields CDR1 MNHEY and CDR2 SMNVEV (reference sequence). The DNA for the CDR3 is TGTGCCAGCAGTTTCAAGCAGAACACTGAAGCTTTCTTT. Translated: CASSFKQNTEAFF.

This clonotype came up a few times. The V gene is TRBV5-1, the J gene TRBJ2-3; 7 bases align to TRBD2. Trimming took 7 bases from V and 2 from J; bases not matched to a gene: 10. The germline V gene has CDR1 SGHRS and CDR2 YFSETQ. The length of the CDR3 is 15 residues. CDR3 sequence: CASLKGGDHTDTQYF. CDR3 bases: TGCGCCAGCCTAAAGGGAGGGGACCACACAGATACGCAGTATTTT.

This clonotype was found a few times. The CDR3 nucleotides read TGTGCCAGCAGTGGAAGGACAAGCCCCTACGAGCAGTACTTC. Residues: CASSGRTSPYEQYF. The V and J genes are TRBV28 and TRBJ2-7, with D perhaps matching TRBD1 (5 bases). CDR3 length: 14 amino acids. V was pared by 5 bases and J by 2 bases, with 13 bases between. Germline CDR1 MDHEN, CDR2 SYDVKM.

This clonotype was detected many times. The chain recombines TRBV6-1 with TRBJ1-1; 9 nucleotides line up with TRBD1. Germline V CDR1 and CDR2: MNHNS, SASEGT. The CDR3 extends over 17 amino acids. Trimming took 6 bases from V and 1 from J; bases not matched to a gene: 12. Here the CDR3 DNA reads TGTGCCAGCAGACCCAGGGGGAACAGGGGGCAGAACACTGAAGCTTTCTTT. This gives the protein CASRPRGNRGQNTEAFF.

This clonotype turned up a few times. This may arise from a read error, as a much more abundant clone is one base away. The chain recombines TRBV6-9 with TRBJ2-7; 10 nucleotides align to TRBD1. Germline lookup yields CDR1 MNHGY and CDR2 SVAAGI. The junction had 6 bases not matched to a gene; V was cut back by 4 bases and J by 3 bases. The CDR3 contains 15 residues. For the CDR3, the DNA is TGTGCCAGCAGTTCGGAGGGGACAGGGGACTACGAGCAGTACTTC. It encodes CASSSEGTGDYEQYF.

This chain joins TRBV3-1 and TRBJ2-7; D is undetermined. CDR3 length: 14 residues. Germline lookup yields CDR1 LGHDT and CDR2 YNNKEL (reference sequence). V was cut by 7 bases and J by 6 bases, with 19 bases left in between. CDR3 sequence reads: CASNPHSVNSEQYF. CDR3 DNA sequence: TGTGCCAGCAACCCCCATTCCGTGAACTCCGAGCAGTACTTC.

V and J are TRBV6-9 and TRBJ2-3; D is unresolved. Germline assignment: CDR1 MNHGY and CDR2 SVAAGI. Trimming shortened V by 3 bases and J by 3 bases, and 16 bases separated the two germline ends. The CDR3 is made up of 16 amino acids. CDR3 residues: CASSYLGAVGTDTQYF. Here the CDR3 DNA reads TGTGCCAGCAGTTACTTGGGCGCAGTCGGGACAGATACGCAGTATTTT.

The sample holds many counts of this clonotype. The chain carries TRBV5-6 and TRBJ2-5, with TRBD1 identical over 8 bases. The CDR3 is 11 amino acids. Germline lookup yields CDR1 SGHDT and CDR2 YYEEEE. J gave up 10 bases and V 3 bases, and 2 bases lay outside the gene matches. CDR3 sequence (DNA): TGTGCCAGCAGCTATGGACAGGGCCAGTACTTC. This translates into CASSYGQGQYF.

This clonotype was counted at least ten times. V usage is TRBV28 and J usage is TRBJ2-1; weak D call: TRBD1 (5 bases). V was clipped by 5 bases and J by 9 bases, with 20 bases between them. CDR1 MDHEN and CDR2 SYDVKM come from the germline V gene. The CDR3 has 15 residues. As DNA, the CDR3 is TGTGCCAGCAGTCCCTGGACAAATGGGGTGACTGAGCAGTTCTTC. Encoded protein: CASSPWTNGVTEQFF.

The table lists this clonotype with many counts. V usage is TRBV28 and J usage is TRBJ1-2; D might be TRBD1 (6 bases). The CDR3 runs to 16 residues. The V end lost 6 bases, the J end lost 0 bases, and 17 bases lay between the germline ends. Germline-derived CDR1 and CDR2 are MDHEN and SYDVKM. CDR3 DNA sequence: TGTGCCAGCAGGAAAGGGGGGCAGGGTACTAACTATGGCTACACCTTC. It yields the protein CASRKGGQGTNYGYTF.

Concerning this clonotype: This likely comes from a read error, as the CDR3 has no conserved phenylalanine or tryptophan at its end. The V call is TRBV11-3, the J call TRBJ1-1, with a possible D match to TRBD1 (5 bases). This CDR3 is built from 14 residues. CDR1 is SGHNT and CDR2 is YENEEA in the germline V gene. V was cut by 5 bases and J by 2 bases, with 12 bases left in between. As DNA, the CDR3 is TGTGCCAGCAGCCCTGACAGTTTTAACACTGAAGCTTTCTCT. Protein product: CASSPDSFNTEAFS.

This clonotype was detected a few times. The genes are TRBV7-3 and TRBJ2-5, with D possibly TRBD2 on 6 matching bases. Germline lookup yields CDR1 SGHTA and CDR2 FQGTGA. V was shortened by 3 bases and J by 1 base, with 18 bases between the two germline ends. The CDR3 spans 17 residues. As DNA, the CDR3 is TGTGCCAGCAGCTTTTTAGTCATTCATAGCGGCCAAGAGACCCAGTACTTC. Translated: CASSFLVIHSGQETQYF.

This clonotype occurred many times. The rearrangement joins TRBV28 to TRBJ2-5, with 11 bases fitting TRBD2. Germline loops: CDR1 MDHEN, CDR2 SYDVKM. The CDR3 length is 16 residues. The V segment lost 2 bases and the J segment 2 bases; nucleotides outside the gene matches: 4. This CDR3 is CASSLQTSGVQETQYF. The CDR3, as DNA: TGTGCCAGCAGTTTACAGACTAGCGGGGTACAAGAGACCCAGTACTTC.

The gene calls are TRBV9 and TRBJ1-6; D perhaps matches TRBD1 (5 bases). Germline values: CDR1 SGDLS, CDR2 YYNGEE. The V end lost 3 bases, the J end lost 0 bases, and 13 bases lay between the germline ends. CDR3 length: 17 amino acids. The CDR3, as DNA: TGTGCCAGCAGCGGAGAGACAGCGAGCTCCTATAATTCACCCCTCCACTTT. This translates into CASSGETASSYNSPLHF.

This chain connects TRBV6-4 to TRBJ2-1, with D perhaps matching TRBD2 (5 bases). The CDR3 is made up of 14 amino acids. Trimming took 3 bases from V and 9 from J, leaving 15 bases between them. CDR1 and CDR2 from the germline V gene are MRHNA and SNTAGT. The CDR3 region is CASSEGIEGGEQFF. CDR3 bases: TGTGCCAGCAGTGAGGGTATTGAGGGTGGTGAGCAGTTCTTC.

This chain links TRBV20-1 with TRBJ2-7; 9 bases align to TRBD2. The J segment lost 2 bases and the V segment lost 3 bases, leaving 5 bases of the junction unmatched. The germline V gene encodes CDR1 DFQATT and CDR2 SNEGSKA (reference sequence). CDR3 length equals 14 residues. The CDR3 spells CSASILAGPYEQYF. CDR3 coding DNA: TGCAGTGCTAGTATCCTAGCGGGACCCTACGAGCAGTACTTC.